The 26 T cell receptor beta chains below were found in one sample sequenced in a study of blood T cell repertoires in COVID-19. Assay used: immunoSEQ multiplex PCR; TCRdb lists only in-frame clones, some missing. The table has roughly 150,000 clones, roughly 88% seen once. The sample taken for sequencing was peripheral blood. The receptors shown here come from a man younger than 35 with COVID-19, enrolled during active disease.

V usage is TRBV12-5 and J usage is TRBJ2-1; 10 bases are a match to TRBD1. CDR1 LGHNT and CDR2 FRNRAP come from the germline V gene. The CDR3 length is 15 residues. With V trimmed by 2 bases and J by 5 bases, 3 bases remained unmatched. The CDR3 nucleotides are TGTGCTAGTGGTTTGTTCGGGACAGGGGACAATGAGCAGTTCTTC. Translated: CASGLFGTGDNEQFF.

J is TRBJ2-7 and V is TRBV6-6; 11 bases agree with TRBD1. V lost 5 bases and J lost 3; bases outside the gene matches: 6. The CDR3 extends over 15 amino acids. Germline CDR1 reads MNHNY; CDR2 reads SVGAGI (reference sequence). CDR3 amino acids: CASSTGQGAHYEQYF. The DNA for the CDR3 is TGTGCCAGCAGTACCGGACAGGGGGCCCACTACGAGCAGTACTTC.

V and J are TRBV25-1 and TRBJ2-1, with 7 bases identical to TRBD1. The CDR3 has 12 residues. From germline, CDR1 is MGHDK and CDR2 SYGVNS. V dropped 8 bases and J dropped 10; count of bases not matched to a gene: 8. The CDR3 is CASRDSTREQFF. The CDR3 DNA follows: TGTGCCAGCCGGGACAGCACGCGGGAGCAGTTCTTC.

This chain connects TRBV29-1 to TRBJ2-5; 10 bases are a match to TRBD1. V gave up 4 bases and J gave up 9 bases; unmatched junction bases: 5. This CDR3 has 12 residues. Germline V CDR1 and CDR2: SQVTM, ANQGSEA. CDR3 residues: CSVGTGGRAQYF. The CDR3 bases are TGCAGCGTTGGGACAGGGGGACGGGCCCAGTACTTC. Supplemented by reference TRBV29-1 and TRBJ2-5, the full variable domain reads SAVISQKPSRDICQRGTSLTIQCQVDSQVTMMFWYRQQPGQSLTLIATANQGSEATYESGFVIDKFPISRPNLTFSTLTVSNMSPEDSSIYLCSVGTGGRAQYFGPGTRLLVL.

The V and J genes are TRBV11-2 and TRBJ2-7; 9 nucleotides align to TRBD1. Trimming at V came to 5 bases and at J to 4 bases, leaving 9 bases not matched to a gene. The V gene's germline CDR1 is SGHAT and CDR2 FQNNGV. The CDR3 loop spans 15 amino acids. The CDR3 loop reads CASSVDRGRGYEQYF. Here the CDR3 DNA reads TGTGCCAGCAGCGTGGACAGGGGCCGAGGGTACGAGCAGTACTTC.

This chain links TRBV4-3 with TRBJ2-3; 8 positions match TRBD1. Losses at the gene ends were 1 base for V and 2 bases for J; bases not matched to a gene: 8. The CDR3 loop spans 17 amino acids. Germline V gene data show CDR1 as LGHNA and CDR2 as YSLEER. CDR3 nucleotides: TGCGCCAGCAGCCAAGCCCCGACAGGGGCGCCCACAGATACGCAGTATTTT. Residues: CASSQAPTGAPTDTQYF.

The chain links TRBV3-1 (or the pseudogene TRBV3-2) to TRBJ1-2, with D perhaps TRBD1 (6 bases). The V gene lost 2 bases and the J gene lost 5 bases, with 9 bases spanning the gap. CDR3 length: 13 amino acids. Germline CDR1 is LGHDT and CDR2 is YNNKEL (reference sequence). Here the CDR3 DNA reads TGTGCCAGCAGCCAATTGGACAGTTATGGCTACACCTTC. This encodes CASSQLDSYGYTF.

This clone has a single count. This chain connects TRBV10-2 to TRBJ2-1; no firm D call. V was trimmed by 5 bases and J by 0 bases, leaving 5 bases between them. The CDR3 extends over 13 amino acids. CDR1 and CDR2 from the germline V gene are WSHSY and SAAADI. Here the CDR3 reads CASSISSYNEQFF. The CDR3 coding sequence is TGCGCCAGCAGTATTAGCTCCTACAATGAGCAGTTCTTC.

This clone was seen just once. The chain links TRBV25-1 to TRBJ2-1; 9 bases map to TRBD2. The germline V gene encodes CDR1 MGHDK and CDR2 SYGVNS. The CDR3 is 16 amino acids. V shed 8 bases, J shed 1 base, and the junction held 9 bases outside the gene matches. The DNA of the CDR3 is TGTGCCAGCGGGGGAGCGGGAGGTGTTTCCTACAATGAGCAGTTCTTC. Residues: CASGGAGGVSYNEQFF.

Points on this clone: A junction end diverges from the germline sequence, so it may reflect a read error. V usage is TRBV6-5 and J usage is TRBJ1-6; TRBD1 is a possible D gene (5 bases). The CDR3 is 16 amino acids. Germline V gives CDR1 MNHEY, CDR2 SVGAGI. The DNA of the CDR3 is TGTGCCAACAGTTCCGCCGGGACTTTGAAGACTTCACCCCTCCACTTT. Protein: CANSSAGTLKTSPLHF.

The chain carries TRBV11-2 and TRBJ2-2, with D unclear. Looked up from germline, CDR1 is SGHAT and CDR2 is FQNNGV. The CDR3 is made up of 11 amino acids. V was cut by 3 bases and J by 7 bases, with 3 bases left in between. The CDR3 spells CASSLSGELFF. DNA for the CDR3: TGTGCCAGCAGCTTGAGCGGGGAGCTGTTTTTT.

CDR3 DNA sequence: TGTGCCAGCAGCTCAACTAGAGGGGGCGACTATGGCTACACCTTC. Its translation: CASSSTRGGDYGYTF. The chain has TRBV5-4 and TRBJ1-2, with TRBD1 identical over 7 bases. This CDR3 spans 15 amino acids. V shed 3 bases, J shed 3 bases, and the junction held 8 bases outside the gene matches. Per the germline V gene, CDR1 is SGHNT and CDR2 is YYREEE (reference sequence).

This chain links TRBV10-3 with TRBJ1-3; 7 nucleotides align to TRBD1. The V and J ends lost 0 bases and 4 bases, in that order; junction bases with no gene match: 6. This CDR3 contains 16 residues. CDR1 ENHRY and CDR2 SYGVKD come from the germline V gene. CDR3 residues: CAISESRGTAGNTIYF. DNA for the CDR3: TGTGCCATCAGTGAGTCGAGGGGGACAGCCGGAAACACCATATATTTT.

The rearrangement joins TRBV5-1 to TRBJ2-7, with TRBD1 identical over 9 bases. The germline V gene has CDR1 SGHRS and CDR2 YFSETQ. Trimming removed 3 bases from V and 5 bases from J; junction bases left unmatched: 9. The CDR3 has 15 amino acids. The CDR3 protein is CASSSFGQGPNEQYF. Here the CDR3 DNA reads TGCGCCAGCAGCTCATTCGGACAGGGGCCCAACGAGCAGTACTTC.

The rearrangement links TRBV11-3 to TRBJ2-2, with D unresolved. Germline CDR1 and CDR2: SGHNT and YENEEA. The CDR3 is made up of 14 amino acids. V lost 1 base to trimming and J lost 7 bases, with 10 bases between them. This chain's CDR3 is CASSLGAADGELFF. CDR3 nucleotide sequence: TGTGCCAGCAGCTTAGGCGCGGCAGACGGGGAGCTGTTTTTT.

There are a few counts of this clone. The CDR3 loop is CASSLRRDPHSPLHF. The CDR3 coding sequence is TGTGCCAGCAGTTTAAGGAGGGATCCGCATTCACCCCTCCACTTT. The chain joins TRBV27 to TRBJ1-6; D call uncertain. This CDR3 spans 15 amino acids. Trimming left V 2 bases short and J 8 bases short, with 13 bases between. The germline V gene encodes CDR1 MNHEY and CDR2 SMNVEV (reference sequence).

The CDR3 region has the DNA TGCGCCAGCAGCCAAGGCAGGACAGGAACAACTAATGAAAAACTGTTTTTT. Its translation is CASSQGRTGTTNEKLFF. J is TRBJ1-4 and V is TRBV4-3, with TRBD1 matching over 7 bases. From germline, CDR1 is LGHNA and CDR2 YSLEER. Trimming at V came to 1 base and at J to 0 bases, leaving 5 bases not matched to a gene. This CDR3 is 17 amino acids long.

This clone was observed a few times. The chain couples TRBV19 to TRBJ2-7; a possible D gene is TRBD1 (6 bases). The ends were cut back, 11 bases at V and 5 bases at J, with 25 bases in the middle. Germline V gene data show CDR1 as LNHDA and CDR2 as SQIVND (reference sequence). The CDR3 has 15 residues. CDR3 sequence (DNA): TGTGCCGGCTACAGGGTACAGTATCCGAGGCACGAGCAGTACTTC. Its protein product is CAGYRVQYPRHEQYF.

The chain carries TRBV13 and TRBJ2-7, with 9 nucleotides matching TRBD1. V dropped 0 bases and J dropped 6; count of bases not matched to a gene: 3. Germline CDR1 reads PRHDT; CDR2 reads FYEKMQ (reference sequence). CDR3 size: 14 residues. The CDR3 sequence is CASSLGQGASEQYF. DNA of the CDR3: TGTGCCAGCAGCTTAGGACAGGGGGCAAGCGAGCAGTACTTC.

The chain employs TRBV5-4 and TRBJ2-7; a weak D match, TRBD2 (6 bases). Germline V gene data show CDR1 as SGHNT and CDR2 as YYREEE (reference sequence). The CDR3 runs to 15 residues. Between the trimmed V and J ends, which lost 0 bases and 4 bases, there was a span of 14 bases. This CDR3 reads CASSLAEAGRYEQYF. CDR3 sequence (DNA): TGTGCCAGCAGCTTGGCCGAGGCAGGGAGGTACGAGCAGTACTTC.

The chain uses TRBV7-3 and TRBJ2-1; D possibly corresponds to TRBD2 (6 bases). The CDR3 runs 13 residues. Trimming removed 3 bases from V and 8 bases from J, with 11 bases in between. In germline, CDR1 is SGHTA, CDR2 FQGTGA. CDR3 loop: CASSLSEGDEQFF. The CDR3 coding sequence is TGTGCCAGCAGCTTGTCGGAGGGCGATGAGCAGTTCTTC.

The V and J genes are TRBV5-6 and TRBJ2-7; 11 bases map to TRBD2. The length of the CDR3 is 14 residues. Per the germline V gene, CDR1 is SGHDT and CDR2 is YYEEEE. The ends lost 5 bases at V and 6 bases at J; junction bases unmatched: 7. CDR3 nucleotides: TGTGCCAGCAGACGATACGGGACTAGCGGCGAGCAGTACTTC. It specifies CASRRYGTSGEQYF.

The chain recombines TRBV6-2 or TRBV6-3 with TRBJ1-2, with D hard to call. Germline CDR1 is MNHEY and CDR2 is SVGEGT. Trimming stripped 5 bases from V and 0 bases from J, with 7 bases between. The CDR3 consists of 13 residues. CDR3 bases: TGTGCCAGCAGTAGAGGAGCTAACTATGGCTACACCTTC. It is translated as CASSRGANYGYTF.

V usage is TRBV5-1 and J usage is TRBJ1-1; D unresolved. This CDR3 comprises 15 residues. V lost 1 base and J 0 bases, leaving 10 bases between the germline ends. The germline gives CDR1 SGHRS, CDR2 YFSETQ. CDR3 residues: CASSLSGGLNTEAFF. Here the CDR3 DNA reads TGCGCCAGCAGCTTGAGCGGTGGCCTGAACACTGAAGCTTTCTTT. Looking up the rest from reference TRBV5-1 and TRBJ1-1 gives the full variable domain: KAGVTQTPRYLIKTRGQQVTLSCSPISGHRSVSWYQQTPGQGLQFLFEYFSETQRNKGNFPGRFSGRQFSNSRSEMNVSTLELGDSALYLCASSLSGGLNTEAFFGQGTRLTVV.

The J gene is TRBJ2-7, the V gene TRBV19; 7 positions match TRBD1. The CDR3 spans 15 residues. V shed 2 bases, J shed 1 base, and the junction held 5 bases outside the gene matches. Germline lookup yields CDR1 LNHDA and CDR2 SQIVND (reference sequence). The CDR3 spells CASSITLTGSYEQYF. The CDR3 DNA reads as TGTGCCAGTAGTATAACTTTGACAGGGTCCTACGAGCAGTACTTC.

A word on this clone: Other nucleotide sequences in the sample specify the same CDR3. This chain connects TRBV5-6 to TRBJ2-7; D is possibly TRBD2 (5 bases). The CDR3 contains 13 residues. Trimming removed 0 bases at V and 2 bases at J, with 6 bases between. From germline, CDR1 is SGHDT and CDR2 YYEEEE. CDR3 amino acids: CASSLGRAYEQYF. The CDR3 nucleotides are TGTGCCAGCAGCTTGGGGCGGGCCTACGAGCAGTACTTC.